The 18 T cell receptor beta chains listed next were all sequenced from one sample in a study of cytomegalovirus exposure and HLA in healthy donors (TCRdb year 2017). Library preparation employed the immunoSEQ multiplex PCR assay. For the multiplex PCR, a mixture combining 60 forward primers for TCR Vbeta segments and 13 reverse primers for TCR Jbeta segments was used. Imported from immuneACCESS, the table was reduced by TCRdb to in-frame sequences with V and J called. These copies leave out some clones; in studies compared against another copy, an unresolved V gene accounts for under half, and the cause of the remainder is not known. Within this sample are approximately 170,000 clones, with 60% to 80% of them counted one time only. The biggest ten clones account for 1.5% to 2% of the sample. Material for sequencing was PBMCs. The source of these receptors is a woman under 30 in good health and CMV-seronegative.

The rearrangement uses TRBV6-6 and TRBJ2-3, with 9 bases aligning to TRBD2. With V trimmed by 7 bases and J by 2 bases, 4 bases remained unmatched. The CDR3 is made up of 14 amino acids. Germline V gene data show CDR1 as MNHNY and CDR2 as SVGAGI (reference sequence). CDR3 region: CASKTSGLTDTQYF. DNA for the CDR3: TGTGCCAGCAAGACTAGCGGCCTCACAGATACGCAGTATTTT.

This clone was observed a few times. The chain recombines TRBV5-1 with TRBJ1-2; 10 bases fit TRBD1. The CDR3 runs to 14 residues. J was trimmed by 4 bases and V by 6 bases; bases with no gene match: 6. In germline, CDR1 is SGHRS, CDR2 YFSETQ. CDR3 loop: CASTPGDRGYGYTF. The CDR3 bases are TGCGCCAGCACCCCAGGGGACAGGGGCTATGGCTACACCTTC.

The CDR3 loop is CASSQSGQGIYNEQFF. In nucleotides, the CDR3 is TGCGCCAGCAGTCAATCGGGACAGGGGATTTACAATGAGCAGTTCTTC. V and J are TRBV23-1 and TRBJ2-1, with 10 bases aligning to TRBD1. TRBV23-1 is annotated as an ORF whose role is uncertain. Trimming at V came to 0 bases and at J to 4 bases, leaving 3 bases not matched to a gene. The CDR3 totals 16 residues.

CDR3 residues: CASSEDSGGGFTDTQYF. The CDR3 DNA reads as TGTGCCAGCAGTGAAGATAGCGGGGGGGGATTCACAGATACGCAGTATTTT. This chain joins TRBV6-1 and TRBJ2-3; 11 bases agree with TRBD2. The V segment lost 1 base and the J segment 2 bases; nucleotides outside the gene matches: 5. The germline CDR1 and CDR2 sequences are MNHNS and SASEGT. CDR3 length: 17 residues.

V and J are TRBV5-4 and TRBJ1-1; 9 bases are a match to TRBD1. Germline trimming cut 2 bases from V and 5 bases from J; bases unmatched to any gene: 7. Germline V CDR1 and CDR2: SGHNT, YYREEE (reference sequence). This CDR3 is built from 15 residues. CDR3: CASSFVPGQGTEAFF. CDR3 nucleotide sequence: TGTGCCAGCAGCTTTGTCCCGGGACAGGGAACTGAAGCTTTCTTT.

The rearrangement uses TRBV27 and TRBJ1-1, with D unclear. Germline loops: CDR1 MNHEY, CDR2 SMNVEV (reference sequence). The CDR3 length is 14 residues. With 3 bases removed from V and 0 bases from J, the gap between germline ends came to 8 bases. The CDR3 DNA reads TGTGCCAGCAGTTTGGGCTCACTGAACACTGAAGCTTTCTTT. It codes for CASSLGSLNTEAFF.

CDR3 sequence: CASSASFSGNTIYF. The CDR3, as DNA: TGTGCCAGCAGCGCGTCTTTTTCTGGAAACACCATATATTTT. The chain recombines TRBV9 with TRBJ1-3; no reliable D call. Germline CDR1 SGDLS, CDR2 YYNGEE. This CDR3 is 14 amino acids long. Trimming removed 3 bases from V and 1 base from J, with 8 bases in between.

This chain uses TRBV27 with TRBJ2-7, with a weak D call TRBD1 (6 bases). The CDR3 spans 14 residues. V gave up 1 base and J gave up 5 bases, with 12 bases separating them. Germline CDR1 and CDR2: MNHEY and SMNVEV (reference sequence). In DNA, the CDR3 is TGTGCCAGCAGTTTATATAGGGGGTTCCACGAGCAGTACTTC. It is translated as CASSLYRGFHEQYF.

This clone came up once. J is TRBJ2-7 and V is TRBV6-6, with a tentative D call TRBD2 (6 bases). This CDR3 region has 13 residues. V was pared by 8 bases and J by 2 bases, with 13 bases between. Looked up from germline, CDR1 is MNHNY and CDR2 is SVGAGI (reference sequence). The CDR3 region is CASGGIGAYEQYF. The CDR3 DNA follows: TGTGCCAGCGGGGGGATAGGGGCCTACGAGCAGTACTTC.

This rearrangement joins TRBV28 to TRBJ1-4, with a weak D call TRBD1 (5 bases). V was trimmed by 3 bases and J by 5 bases, leaving 10 bases between them. CDR1 is MDHEN, CDR2 SYDVKM, per germline. The CDR3 extends over 14 amino acids. The CDR3 sequence: CASSFGARNEKLFF. The CDR3 DNA follows: TGTGCCAGCAGTTTTGGGGCGCGGAATGAAAAACTGTTTTTT.

The rearrangement uses TRBV11-2 and TRBJ1-5; D gene unclear. V was shortened by 1 base and J by 3 bases, with 4 bases between the two germline ends. Germline V gene sequence: CDR1 SGHAT, CDR2 FQNNGV. This CDR3 is 13 amino acids long. CDR3 DNA sequence: TGTGCCAGCAGCTTAGGTTACAATCAGCCCCAGCATTTT. Its protein is CASSLGYNQPQHF.

The chain combines TRBV6-4 with TRBJ1-1, with D possibly being TRBD1 (5 bases). The CDR3 extends over 13 amino acids. V was clipped by 8 bases and J by 1 base, with 11 bases between them. Germline V gene data show CDR1 as MRHNA and CDR2 as SNTAGT. The CDR3 DNA sequence: TGTGCCAGCTCAGCAGGGAAGAACACTGAAGCTTTCTTT. Translating it yields CASSAGKNTEAFF.

This chain links TRBV5-6 with TRBJ2-5, with D possibly being TRBD1 (6 bases). The germline V gene encodes CDR1 SGHDT and CDR2 YYEEEE. This CDR3 has 14 amino acids. Trimming cost V 4 bases and J 2 bases, with 12 bases left between them. In DNA, the CDR3 is TGTGCCAGCAGCGAAGCAGGGGCGCAAGAGACCCAGTACTTC. It specifies CASSEAGAQETQYF.

The chain joins TRBV27 to TRBJ1-1; D is ambiguous. The V and J ends lost 1 base and 0 bases respectively, with 9 bases between them. Germline assignment: CDR1 MNHEY and CDR2 SMNVEV (reference sequence). The CDR3 consists of 15 residues. Here the CDR3 DNA reads TGTGCCAGCAGTTTATTCTACAGCTTGAACACTGAAGCTTTCTTT. Translation gives CASSLFYSLNTEAFF.

The chain couples TRBV9 to TRBJ1-1; D possibly corresponds to TRBD1 (5 bases). Germline CDR1 and CDR2: SGDLS and YYNGEE. Trimming pared 4 bases from V and 3 bases from J, leaving 10 bases between. The CDR3 is 13 residues long. CDR3 protein: CASSTGGDTEAFF. CDR3 bases: TGTGCCAGCAGCACGGGGGGGGACACTGAAGCTTTCTTT. The whole variable domain, remainder taken from reference TRBV9 and TRBJ1-1, is DSGVTQTPKHLITATGQRVTLRCSPRSGDLSVYWYQQSLDQGLQFLIQYYNGEERAKGNILERFSAQQFPDLHSELNLSSLELGDSALYFCASSTGGDTEAFFGQGTRLTVV.

The rearrangement links TRBV10-1 to TRBJ2-7, with 9 bases matching TRBD1. The CDR3 totals 13 residues. Germline V gene sequence: CDR1 WNHNN, CDR2 SYGVQD (reference sequence). The V and J ends lost 6 bases and 4 bases, in that order; junction bases with no gene match: 4. The CDR3, as DNA: TGCGCCAGCAGCCGAGACAGGGGGTACGAGCAGTACTTC. It translates to CASSRDRGYEQYF.

V is TRBV7-9 and J is TRBJ1-2, with 7 bases aligning to TRBD1. The V gene end was trimmed by 1 base and the J gene end by 1 base; junction bases not matched to a gene: 9. CDR3 length: 17 amino acids. Germline CDR1 reads SEHNR; CDR2 reads FQNEAQ (reference sequence). The CDR3 loop is CASSLDSRTGHNYGYTF. The DNA for the CDR3 is TGTGCCAGCAGCTTAGACTCCAGGACAGGCCATAACTATGGCTACACCTTC.

The rearrangement uses TRBV5-6 and TRBJ1-6; 7 bases agree with TRBD1. V lost 3 bases, J lost 8 bases, and 8 bases stayed unmatched. Germline lookup yields CDR1 SGHDT and CDR2 YYEEEE. There are 15 residues in the CDR3. The CDR3 here is CASSSLQGQYSPLHF. The CDR3 DNA sequence: TGTGCCAGCAGCTCCCTACAGGGACAGTATTCACCCCTCCACTTT.